Sequencing of this TCR beta chain was carried out in a study of beta chain features in type 1 diabetes. Study background: All samples together contributed 85 million to 120 million sorted cells for examination. Whole-study results and caveats: Type 1 diabetes patients had TCRB CDR3s that were shorter (moderately but significantly so) in all four CD4+ subsets.

Expressed TCRB transcripts were sequenced because the entire RNA isolate underwent reverse transcription. Produced via immunoSEQ multiplex PCR; TCRdb's table is partial and in-frame only. The sample lists 900,000 or so clones, 15% to 20% occurring once. Sorting with CD45RO/CCR7/CD25/CD127/CD95/CD27 yielded naive, central memory, regulatory and stem-like memory CD4+ cells. This clone was observed a single time. Its antigen remains unidentified. The sample holds other DNA sequences that translate to the same CDR3. This CDR3 has 13 residues. The germline V and J ends were trimmed by 3 bases and 5 bases, with 10 bases remaining between them. Germline V gives CDR1 MNHEY, CDR2 SMNVEV (reference sequence).

The chain uses TRBV27 and TRBJ2-5, with D unresolved. The sample taken for sequencing was naive CD4+ T cells from blood. The source is a woman between 18 and 29 years old in good health. As DNA, the CDR3 is TGTGCCAGCAGTTTTGTGGGTGGGGAGACCCAGTACTTC. Encoded protein: CASSFVGGETQYF.